This T cell receptor (beta chain) emerged from a study of T cell repertoires in cytomegalovirus infection. This clonotype was recorded a few times. What it binds is not known. MiXCR, run by TCRdb on the reads, gives a single entry per CDR3 protein. Altogether approximately 730,000 distinct CDR3 sequences are present, about 29% being singletons, with the ten largest covering around 13%. This CDR3 comprises 16 residues. V was pared by 4 bases and J by 6 bases, with 7 bases of the junction left unmatched. This specimen consisted of cultured CD8+ T cells from PBMCs, obtained from culture after CMV antigen stimulation. This TCR was sampled from a human donor in good health (CMV status not recorded). Some clones in this sample may be carry-over from other donors' samples. This rearrangement joins TRBV12-3 or TRBV12-4 to TRBJ2-2; 11 bases map to TRBD1. In DNA form, the CDR3 reads TGTGCCAGCAGTTCTCCAGGACAGGGGGCGCCCGGGGAGCTGTTTTTT. It encodes CASSSPGQGAPGELFF.